Shown below are 28 T cell receptor beta chains from a single sample sequenced in a study of identical twins. From the 5' RACE reads, TCRdb called clonotypes with MiXCR, one entry per CDR3 protein. Of 400,000 to 600,000 distinct CDR3 sequences listed, 20% to 25% are singletons. This same sample was also taken into another study, of yellow fever vaccine responses in identical twins.

The sequenced sample was CD4+ T cells sorted from blood. These receptors were collected from a woman under 30 in good health.

The V call is TRBV10-1, the J call TRBJ2-3; no clear D. The CDR3 loop spans 13 amino acids. V shed 6 bases and J shed 6 bases, with 13 bases lying between them. CDR1 and CDR2 (germline): WNHNN, SYGVQD (reference sequence). The CDR3 nucleotides are TGCGCCAGCAGCCCCGGAAAGAGGGATACGCAGTATTTT. This encodes CASSPGKRDTQYF.

The CDR3 loop reads CASSPLVNTGELFF. The DNA of the CDR3 is TGTGCCAGCAGTCCTCTCGTGAACACCGGGGAGCTGTTTTTT. The V call is TRBV12-3 or TRBV12-4, the J call TRBJ2-2, with no clear D. Between the trimmed V and J ends, which lost 5 bases and 1 base, there was a span of 8 bases. CDR3 length: 14 residues.

This clonotype was detected a few times. The chain uses TRBV3-1 and TRBJ2-1; D is ambiguous. CDR1 and CDR2 from the germline V gene are LGHDT and YNNKEL (reference sequence). V was shortened by 7 bases and J by 1 base, with 17 bases between the two germline ends. The CDR3 has 16 amino acids. The CDR3 nucleotides read TGTGCCAGCAACCCATCAACGGGTCCTTCCTACAATGAGCAGTTCTTC. Translated: CASNPSTGPSYNEQFF.

The chain combines TRBV3-1 with TRBJ2-1; unclear D gene. This CDR3 is 15 amino acids long. CDR1 is LGHDT and CDR2 is YNNKEL in the germline V gene (reference sequence). V shed 2 bases and J shed 4 bases, with 12 bases lying between them. The CDR3 DNA is TGTGCCAGCAGCCAATACGCCGACTCTTACAATGAGCAGTTCTTC. Translating it yields CASSQYADSYNEQFF.

The rearrangement joins TRBV12-3 or TRBV12-4 to TRBJ1-2; D remains ambiguous. V lost 6 bases, J lost 5 bases, and 19 bases lay in between. This CDR3 is built from 15 residues. The CDR3 region is CASSSPMTETYGYTF. The CDR3 DNA reads TGTGCCAGCAGCTCACCCATGACGGAGACTTATGGCTACACCTTC.

This rearrangement joins TRBV3-1 to TRBJ2-5, with TRBD2 matching 8 bases. J was trimmed by 4 bases and V by 2 bases; bases with no gene match: 9. CDR1 and CDR2 (germline): LGHDT, YNNKEL (reference sequence). The CDR3 is 16 amino acids. CDR3 amino acids: CASSQRGAGEGETQYF. The DNA of the CDR3 is TGTGCCAGCAGCCAAAGAGGAGCGGGAGAAGGAGAGACCCAGTACTTC.

This clonotype was counted once. V and J are TRBV7-9 and TRBJ2-5, with D perhaps being TRBD1 or TRBD2 (5 bases each). Germline V CDR1 and CDR2: SEHNR, FQNEAQ (reference sequence). The V gene lost 0 bases and the J gene lost 2 bases, with 13 bases spanning the gap. CDR3 length: 16 amino acids. CDR3 DNA sequence: TGTGCCAGCAGCTTAGCGGGGGAAACATTACAAGAGACCCAGTACTTC. This encodes CASSLAGETLQETQYF.

V is TRBV9 and J is TRBJ2-1; D is uncertain. Germline CDR1 and CDR2: SGDLS and YYNGEE. The CDR3 loop spans 13 amino acids. Trimming shortened V by 1 base and J by 5 bases, and 7 bases separated the two germline ends. The CDR3 loop reads CASSVSSDNEQFF. The CDR3 DNA is TGTGCCAGCAGCGTATCCAGCGACAATGAGCAGTTCTTC.

This clonotype was observed many times. This chain uses TRBV20-1 with TRBJ2-3; the D is unclear. Germline V gives CDR1 DFQATT, CDR2 SNEGSKA (reference sequence). The V gene lost 6 bases and the J gene lost 1 base, with 8 bases spanning the gap. This CDR3 spans 12 amino acids. CDR3: CSAGRGTDTQYF. The CDR3, as DNA: TGCAGTGCCGGACGGGGCACAGATACGCAGTATTTT.

The sample holds many counts of this clonotype. V and J are TRBV12-3 or TRBV12-4 and TRBJ2-2; a possible D gene is TRBD1 (5 bases). Trimming stripped 6 bases from V and 4 bases from J, with 9 bases between. This CDR3 has 13 residues. The chain's CDR3 is CASSLGPTGELFF. The CDR3 DNA reads TGTGCCAGCAGCTTGGGGCCCACCGGGGAGCTGTTTTTT.

This clonotype has just a few counts. As DNA, the CDR3 is TGTGCCAGCAGCTTACCAGGGCGGAGGGACTACGAGCAGTACTTC. Its protein product is CASSLPGRRDYEQYF. The rearrangement uses TRBV7-8 and TRBJ2-7; D might be TRBD2 (6 bases). Germline V gene data show CDR1 as SGHVS and CDR2 as FQNEAQ. The V and J ends lost 2 bases and 3 bases respectively, with 14 bases between them. The CDR3 has 15 residues. The full variable domain, completed using reference TRBV7-8 and TRBJ2-7, is GAGVSQSPRYKVAKRGQDVALRCDPISGHVSLFWYQQALGQGPEFLTYFQNEAQLDKSGLPSDRFFAERPEGSVSTLKIQRTQQEDSAVYLCASSLPGRRDYEQYFGPGTRLTVT.

This clonotype was seen repeatedly, ten times or more. The rearrangement links TRBV12-3 or TRBV12-4 to TRBJ1-6; D might be TRBD1 (5 bases). There are 15 residues in the CDR3. The germline V and J ends were trimmed by 3 bases and 8 bases, with 14 bases remaining between them. The CDR3 DNA is TGTGCCAGCAGTTTTTCCAGGGACTTCGATTCACCCCTCCACTTT. Translating gives CASSFSRDFDSPLHF.

This rearrangement joins TRBV2 to TRBJ1-6, with a weak D call TRBD1 (6 bases). Germline V CDR1 and CDR2: SNHLY, FYNNEI. This CDR3 has 13 amino acids. V gave up 3 bases and J gave up 7 bases, with 7 bases separating them. In DNA, the CDR3 is TGTGCCAGCAGTGAGGACAGAAATTCACCCCTCCACTTT. Amino acids: CASSEDRNSPLHF.

This clonotype has only a few counts. The V and J genes are TRBV7-2 and TRBJ2-7; D not resolved. This CDR3 spans 14 amino acids. V was pared by 2 bases and J by 5 bases, with 13 bases between. Germline-derived CDR1 and CDR2 are SGHTA and FQGNSA. CDR3 sequence: CASSLSPGFHEQYF. The CDR3, as DNA: TGTGCCAGCAGCTTAAGCCCGGGTTTCCACGAGCAGTACTTC.

The chain combines TRBV12-3 or TRBV12-4 with TRBJ1-2, with unresolved D. V was pared by 1 base and J by 7 bases, with 10 bases between. The CDR3 covers 13 residues. CDR3 sequence (DNA): TGTGCCAGCAGTTTAGTGGCAGCGGGTGGCTACACCTTC. This sequence encodes CASSLVAAGGYTF.

This clonotype was observed a single time. The chain has TRBV5-1 and TRBJ2-5, with 12 bases fitting TRBD1. Per germline, CDR1 SGHRS and CDR2 YFSETQ. V lost 0 bases and J lost 1; bases outside the gene matches: 4. The CDR3 has 17 amino acids. The CDR3 DNA is TGCGCCAGCAGCTTGGAACCGGGACAGGGGGCCCAAGAGACCCAGTACTTC. Translated: CASSLEPGQGAQETQYF.

J is TRBJ2-2 and V is TRBV6-5, with 9 bases identical to TRBD1. Germline CDR1 is MNHEY and CDR2 is SVGAGI. Germline trimming cut 0 bases from V and 7 bases from J; bases unmatched to any gene: 6. CDR3 length: 16 residues. CDR3 in amino acids: CASSYSDRGENGELFF. CDR3 coding DNA: TGTGCCAGCAGTTACTCAGACAGGGGGGAAAACGGGGAGCTGTTTTTT.

This clonotype was counted between two and nine times. The chain carries TRBV15 and TRBJ2-6, with 7 bases fitting TRBD1. V shed 2 bases and J 0 bases; nucleotides not matched to a gene: 4. The CDR3 sequence is 17 residues long. The germline gives CDR1 LNHNV, CDR2 YYDKDF (reference sequence). This CDR3 reads CATSRHSGGSGANVLTF. The CDR3 bases are TGTGCCACCAGCAGACACTCAGGGGGCTCTGGGGCCAACGTCCTGACTTTC.

This clonotype has more than one count but fewer than ten. The chain recombines TRBV5-1 with TRBJ2-3, with 7 bases lining up with TRBD2. The ends lost 2 bases at V and 3 bases at J; junction bases unmatched: 9. The CDR3 contains 16 residues. Germline V CDR1 and CDR2: SGHRS, YFSETQ. The CDR3 region is CASSLVAGAGTDTQYF. The CDR3 DNA reads as TGCGCCAGCAGCTTAGTTGCGGGAGCAGGGACAGATACGCAGTATTTT. Together with reference TRBV5-1 and TRBJ2-3, the CDR3 gives the full variable domain: KAGVTQTPRYLIKTRGQQVTLSCSPISGHRSVSWYQQTPGQGLQFLFEYFSETQRNKGNFPGRFSGRQFSNSRSEMNVSTLELGDSALYLCASSLVAGAGTDTQYFGPGTRLTVL.

This chain uses TRBV7-9 with TRBJ2-1; TRBD2 agrees at 9 bases. V lost 1 base and J lost 5; bases outside the gene matches: 3. CDR1 is SEHNR and CDR2 is FQNEAQ in the germline V gene (reference sequence). There are 15 residues in the CDR3. The CDR3 bases are TGTGCCAGCAGCTTAGTAGCGGGGGAGCACAATGAGCAGTTCTTC. Protein sequence: CASSLVAGEHNEQFF.

This clonotype was recorded at least ten times. The chain carries TRBV27 and TRBJ2-7, with D perhaps matching TRBD2 (6 bases). The CDR3 extends over 14 amino acids. Germline V lookup: CDR1 MNHEY, CDR2 SMNVEV (reference sequence). The V end was cut by 3 bases, the J end by 7 bases, with 16 bases between. The CDR3 DNA is TGTGCCAGCAGTTTCAATGGAGGGCATATGGAGCAGTACTTC. Translation: CASSFNGGHMEQYF.

This clonotype showed up just a few times. The gene calls are TRBV4-1 and TRBJ2-7; D possibly corresponds to TRBD1 (5 bases). This CDR3 comprises 14 residues. Germline CDR1 and CDR2: MGHRA and YSYEKL. Trimming cost V 1 base and J 6 bases, with 13 bases left between them. The CDR3, as DNA: TGCGCCAGCAGCCAAGTTGCAGGGAAGTTCGAGCAGTACTTC. Translated, it gives CASSQVAGKFEQYF.

The gene calls are TRBV11-3 and TRBJ2-3, with 7 bases matching TRBD1. The length of the CDR3 is 17 residues. The trim removed 0 bases at V and 6 bases at J, leaving 12 bases unmatched. The germline gives CDR1 SGHNT, CDR2 YENEEA. CDR3 in amino acids: CASSLDIRQGSGDTQYF. The CDR3 coding sequence is TGTGCCAGCAGCTTAGATATCCGACAGGGTTCGGGGGATACGCAGTATTTT.

This clonotype was observed a few times. The chain has TRBV11-3 and TRBJ2-1; 11 bases align to TRBD2. CDR3 size: 17 residues. The J segment lost 4 bases and the V segment lost 0 bases, leaving 5 bases of the junction unmatched. Germline values: CDR1 SGHNT, CDR2 YENEEA. This CDR3 is CASSLDFTSGSYNEQFF. In DNA form, the CDR3 reads TGTGCCAGCAGCTTAGATTTCACTAGCGGGAGTTACAATGAGCAGTTCTTC.

This chain links TRBV10-3 with TRBJ2-7; 7 nucleotides line up with TRBD1. V dropped 5 bases and J dropped 5; count of bases not matched to a gene: 3. This CDR3 is 12 amino acids long. From germline, CDR1 is ENHRY and CDR2 SYGVKD. The CDR3: CAISHRGDEQYF. In DNA form, the CDR3 reads TGTGCCATCAGTCACAGGGGTGACGAGCAGTACTTC.

This clonotype was seen a few times. The chain joins TRBV11-3 to TRBJ2-5; TRBD2 matches 7 bases. The length of the CDR3 is 15 residues. V was clipped by 0 bases and J by 4 bases; unmatched bases: 5. The V gene's germline CDR1 is SGHNT and CDR2 YENEEA. The CDR3 here is CASSLEGLAVETQYF. The CDR3 DNA is TGTGCCAGCAGCTTAGAAGGGCTAGCGGTAGAGACCCAGTACTTC.

This clonotype was observed at least ten times. The gene calls are TRBV4-1 and TRBJ1-1; D may be TRBD1 (5 bases). CDR3 length: 18 residues. Germline CDR1 and CDR2: MGHRA and YSYEKL. V lost 0 bases to trimming and J lost 1 base, with 18 bases between them. The CDR3 here is CASSQEALGGAANTEAFF. The CDR3 DNA sequence: TGCGCCAGCAGCCAAGAGGCGTTGGGAGGGGCCGCGAACACTGAAGCTTTCTTT.

The rearrangement links TRBV27 to TRBJ2-2; D possibly corresponds to TRBD1 (6 bases). Germline CDR1 is MNHEY and CDR2 is SMNVEV (reference sequence). CDR3 length: 15 amino acids. Trimming took off 5 bases at V and 7 bases at J, with 17 bases between the two ends. CDR3: CASSVTGTILGELFF. The CDR3 DNA reads as TGTGCCAGCAGTGTTACAGGGACGATTCTCGGGGAGCTGTTTTTT.